The 7 T cell receptor beta chains presented below share a single source sample, sequenced in a study of blood T cell repertoires in COVID-19. Assay used: immunoSEQ multiplex PCR; TCRdb lists only in-frame clones, some missing. The sample has about 71,000 clones, 82% seen once. Sequences were obtained from peripheral blood. All receptors derive from a woman aged 80 or older with acute or convalescent COVID-19.

This clone has a single count. This chain links TRBV29-1 with TRBJ2-7; D perhaps matches TRBD1 (6 bases). Trimming took off 8 bases at V and 7 bases at J, with 21 bases between the two ends. Germline lookup yields CDR1 SQVTM and CDR2 ANQGSEA. The CDR3 is made up of 13 amino acids. The CDR3 bases are TGCAGCATACGGGACACCGAATACAGGGAGCAGTACTTC. It translates to CSIRDTEYREQYF.

The chain links TRBV7-9 to TRBJ1-1; 10 bases agree with TRBD1. The germline gives CDR1 SEHNR, CDR2 FQNEAQ (reference sequence). V lost 6 bases, J lost 4 bases, and 5 bases stayed unmatched. This CDR3 region has 14 residues. The chain's CDR3 is CASRRQGAITEAFF. CDR3 sequence (DNA): TGTGCCAGCAGACGACAGGGGGCGATCACTGAAGCTTTCTTT.

The rearrangement uses TRBV7-8 and TRBJ2-7, with 9 bases identical to TRBD1. The germline CDR1 and CDR2 sequences are SGHVS and FQNEAQ. Trimming cost V 2 bases and J 5 bases; bases outside gene matches: 16. The CDR3 sequence is 18 residues long. The CDR3 protein is CASSLKPRGTGKVHEQYF. The CDR3 DNA follows: TGTGCCAGCAGCTTAAAGCCCCGAGGGACAGGGAAAGTCCACGAGCAGTACTTC.

The chain uses TRBV6-2 or TRBV6-3 and TRBJ2-7; D may be TRBD2 (6 bases). V shed 5 bases and J shed 7 bases, with 21 bases lying between them. There are 15 residues in the CDR3. Germline CDR1 is MNHEY and CDR2 is SVGEGT. This chain's CDR3 is CASSKNGLPHGEQYF. The DNA of the CDR3 is TGTGCCAGCAGTAAAAATGGACTACCCCACGGGGAGCAGTACTTC.

V and J are TRBV7-9 and TRBJ2-2; weak D call: TRBD2 (6 bases). Germline V gene data show CDR1 as SEHNR and CDR2 as FQNEAQ (reference sequence). V was clipped by 8 bases and J by 4 bases, with 29 bases between them. This CDR3 contains 19 residues. The CDR3 DNA sequence: TGTGCCAGCCGACTCGGCAGCCGGGTTGTGGGAGGTACCACCGGGGAGCTGTTTTTT. Translating it yields CASRLGSRVVGGTTGELFF.

In this sample, this clone turned up a few times. V and J are TRBV12-3 or TRBV12-4 and TRBJ1-3, with a weak D call TRBD1 (5 bases). V lost 6 bases and J lost 0, with 6 bases in between. The CDR3 runs 13 residues. This CDR3 is CASSTGSGNTIYF. In DNA, the CDR3 is TGTGCCAGCAGCACAGGCTCTGGAAACACCATATATTTT.

V gene TRBV5-1 combines with J gene TRBJ2-7, with TRBD1 identical over 9 bases. Germline V gene sequence: CDR1 SGHRS, CDR2 YFSETQ. The CDR3 is 14 residues long. V lost 5 bases and J lost 5; bases outside the gene matches: 8. In DNA form, the CDR3 reads TGCGCCAGCAGGAGGACAGGGGCGGCCAACGAGCAGTACTTC. Its protein is CASRRTGAANEQYF.